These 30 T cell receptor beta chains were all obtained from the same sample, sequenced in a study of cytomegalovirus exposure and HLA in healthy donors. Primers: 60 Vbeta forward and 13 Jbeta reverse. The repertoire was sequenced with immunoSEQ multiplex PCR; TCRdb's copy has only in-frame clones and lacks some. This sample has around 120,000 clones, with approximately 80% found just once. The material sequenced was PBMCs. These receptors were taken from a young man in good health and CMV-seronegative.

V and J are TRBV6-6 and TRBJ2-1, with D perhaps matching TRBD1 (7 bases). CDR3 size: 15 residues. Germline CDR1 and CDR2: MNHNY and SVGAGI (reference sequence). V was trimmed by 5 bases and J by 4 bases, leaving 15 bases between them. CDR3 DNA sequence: TGTGCCAGCAGTCCCCTCAGGGGGGCATACAATGAGCAGTTCTTC. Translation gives CASSPLRGAYNEQFF.

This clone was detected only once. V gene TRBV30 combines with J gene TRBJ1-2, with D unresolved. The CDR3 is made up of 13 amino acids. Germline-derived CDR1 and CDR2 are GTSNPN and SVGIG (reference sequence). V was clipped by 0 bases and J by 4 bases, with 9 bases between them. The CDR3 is CAWSVPVVYGYTF. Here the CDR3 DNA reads TGTGCCTGGAGTGTACCAGTTGTCTATGGCTACACCTTC.

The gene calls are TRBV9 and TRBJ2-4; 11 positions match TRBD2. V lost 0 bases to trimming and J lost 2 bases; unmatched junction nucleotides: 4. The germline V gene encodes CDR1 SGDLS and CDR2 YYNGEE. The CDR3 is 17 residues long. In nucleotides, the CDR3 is TGTGCCAGCAGCGTAGGGGTAGCGGGGGGGACCAAAAACATTCAGTACTTC. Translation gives CASSVGVAGGTKNIQYF. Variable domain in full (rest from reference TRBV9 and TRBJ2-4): DSGVTQTPKHLITATGQRVTLRCSPRSGDLSVYWYQQSLDQGLQFLIQYYNGEERAKGNILERFSAQQFPDLHSELNLSSLELGDSALYFCASSVGVAGGTKNIQYFGAGTRLSVL.

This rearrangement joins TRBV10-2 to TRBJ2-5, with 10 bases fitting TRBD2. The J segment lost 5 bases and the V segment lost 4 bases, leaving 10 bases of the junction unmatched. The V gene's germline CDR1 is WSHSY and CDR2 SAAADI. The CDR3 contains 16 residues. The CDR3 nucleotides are TGCGCCAGCAGTGTGCGACTAGCGGGTATTGAGGAGACCCAGTACTTC. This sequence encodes CASSVRLAGIEETQYF.

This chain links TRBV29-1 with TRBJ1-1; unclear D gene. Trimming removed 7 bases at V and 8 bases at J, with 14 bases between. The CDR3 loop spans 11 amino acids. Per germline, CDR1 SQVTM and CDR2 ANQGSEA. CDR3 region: CSGNGEAEAFF. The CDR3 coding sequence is TGCAGCGGCAACGGGGAAGCCGAAGCTTTCTTT.

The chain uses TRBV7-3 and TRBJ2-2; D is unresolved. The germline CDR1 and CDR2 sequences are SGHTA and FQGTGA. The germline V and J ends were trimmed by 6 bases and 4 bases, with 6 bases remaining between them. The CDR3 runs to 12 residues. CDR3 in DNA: TGTGCCAGCAGTCCGGGCACCGGGGAGCTGTTTTTT. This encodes CASSPGTGELFF. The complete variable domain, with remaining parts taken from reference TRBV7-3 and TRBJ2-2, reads GAGVSQTPSNKVTEKGKYVELRCDPISGHTALYWYRQSLGQGPEFLIYFQGTGAADDSGLPNDRFFAVRPEGSVSTLKIQRTERGDSAVYLCASSPGTGELFFGEGSRLTVL.

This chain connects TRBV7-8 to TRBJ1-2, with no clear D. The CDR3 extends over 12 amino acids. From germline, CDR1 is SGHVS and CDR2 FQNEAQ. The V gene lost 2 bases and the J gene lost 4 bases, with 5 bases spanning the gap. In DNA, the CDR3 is TGTGCCAGCAGCTTACCGGTCTATGGCTACACCTTC. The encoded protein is CASSLPVYGYTF.

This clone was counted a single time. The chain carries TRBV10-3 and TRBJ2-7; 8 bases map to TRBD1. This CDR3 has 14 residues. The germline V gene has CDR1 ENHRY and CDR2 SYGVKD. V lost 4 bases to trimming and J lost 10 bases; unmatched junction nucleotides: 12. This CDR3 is CAISGGQGIDVQYF. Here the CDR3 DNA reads TGTGCCATCAGTGGAGGACAGGGCATCGACGTTCAGTACTTC.

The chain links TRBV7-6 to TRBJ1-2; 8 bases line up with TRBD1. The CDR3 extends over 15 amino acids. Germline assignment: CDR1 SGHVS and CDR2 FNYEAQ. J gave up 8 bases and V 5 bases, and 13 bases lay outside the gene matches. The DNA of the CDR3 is TGTGCCAGCAGCGTGCAGGGGGCGCGAATGGAAGGCTACACCTTC. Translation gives CASSVQGARMEGYTF.

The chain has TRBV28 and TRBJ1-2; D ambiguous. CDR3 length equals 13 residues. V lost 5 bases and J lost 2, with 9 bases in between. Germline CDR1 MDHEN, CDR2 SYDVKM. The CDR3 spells CASSHGSNYGYTF. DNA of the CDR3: TGTGCCAGCAGTCACGGGTCCAACTATGGCTACACCTTC.

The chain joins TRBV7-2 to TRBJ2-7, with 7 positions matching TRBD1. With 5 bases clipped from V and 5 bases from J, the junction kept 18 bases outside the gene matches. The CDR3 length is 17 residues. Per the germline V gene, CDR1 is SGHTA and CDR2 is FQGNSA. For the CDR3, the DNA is TGTGCCAGCAGCCCGCCGCCCGCTCCGACAGGGTTCCACGAGCAGTACTTC. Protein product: CASSPPPAPTGFHEQYF.

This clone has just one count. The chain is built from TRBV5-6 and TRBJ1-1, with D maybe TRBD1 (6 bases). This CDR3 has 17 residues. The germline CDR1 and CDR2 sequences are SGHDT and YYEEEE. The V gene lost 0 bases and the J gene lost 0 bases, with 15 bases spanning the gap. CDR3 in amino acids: CASSLAGGARMNTEAFF. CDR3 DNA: TGTGCCAGCAGCTTGGCCGGGGGGGCGCGGATGAACACTGAAGCTTTCTTT.

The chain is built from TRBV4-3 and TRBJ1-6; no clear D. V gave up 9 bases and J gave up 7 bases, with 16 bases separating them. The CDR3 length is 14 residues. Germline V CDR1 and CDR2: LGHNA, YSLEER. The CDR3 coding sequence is TGCGCCAGTACCCCCAGTTGGGCGAATTCACCCCTCCACTTT. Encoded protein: CASTPSWANSPLHF.

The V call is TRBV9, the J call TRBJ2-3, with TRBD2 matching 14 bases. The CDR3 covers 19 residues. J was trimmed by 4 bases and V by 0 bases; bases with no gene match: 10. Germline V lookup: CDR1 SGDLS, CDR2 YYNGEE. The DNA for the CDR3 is TGTGCCAGCAGCGTAGCTAGGAGACTAGCGGGGGGGCCACCAGATACGCAGTATTTT. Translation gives CASSVARRLAGGPPDTQYF.

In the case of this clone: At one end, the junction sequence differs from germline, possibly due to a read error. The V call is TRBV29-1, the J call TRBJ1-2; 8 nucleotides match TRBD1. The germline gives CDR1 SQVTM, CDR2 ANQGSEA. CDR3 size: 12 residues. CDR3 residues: CSVEDRGYGYTF. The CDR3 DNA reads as TGCAGCGTCGAAGACAGGGGCTATGGCTACACCTTC. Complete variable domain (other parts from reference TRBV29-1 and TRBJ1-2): SAVISQKPSRDICQRGTSLTIQCQVDSQVTMMFWYRQQPGQSLTLIATANQGSEATYESGFVIDKFPISRPNLTFSTLTVSNMSPEDSSIYLCSVEDRGYGYTFGSGTRLTVV.

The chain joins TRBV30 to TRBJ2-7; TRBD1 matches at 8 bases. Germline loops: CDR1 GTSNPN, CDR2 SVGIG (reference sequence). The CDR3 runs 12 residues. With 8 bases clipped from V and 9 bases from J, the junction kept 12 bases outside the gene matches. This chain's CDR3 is CARETYDRGQYF. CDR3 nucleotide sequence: TGTGCCCGGGAAACCTATGACAGGGGGCAGTACTTC.

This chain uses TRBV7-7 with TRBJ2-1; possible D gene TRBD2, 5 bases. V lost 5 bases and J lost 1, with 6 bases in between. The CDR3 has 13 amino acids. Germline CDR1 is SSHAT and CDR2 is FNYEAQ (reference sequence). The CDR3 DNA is TGTGCCAGCAGCCGCGGGTCCTACAATGAGCAGTTCTTC. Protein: CASSRGSYNEQFF.

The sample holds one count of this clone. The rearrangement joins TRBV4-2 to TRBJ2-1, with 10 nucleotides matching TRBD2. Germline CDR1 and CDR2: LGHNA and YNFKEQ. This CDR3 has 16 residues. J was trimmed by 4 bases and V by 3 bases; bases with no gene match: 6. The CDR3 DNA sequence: TGTGCCAGCAGCCAGGCCGGGACTAGCGCTTACAATGAGCAGTTCTTC. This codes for CASSQAGTSAYNEQFF.

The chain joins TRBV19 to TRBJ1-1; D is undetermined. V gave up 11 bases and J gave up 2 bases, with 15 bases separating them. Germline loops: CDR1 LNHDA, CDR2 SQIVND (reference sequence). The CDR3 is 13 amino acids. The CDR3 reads CAGSRRGNTEAFF. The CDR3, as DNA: TGTGCCGGATCCCGCCGGGGTAACACTGAAGCTTTCTTT. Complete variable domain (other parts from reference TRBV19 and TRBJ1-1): DGGITQSPKYLFRKEGQNVTLSCEQNLNHDAMYWYRQDPGQGLRLIYYSQIVNDFQKGDIAEGYSVSREKKESFPLTVTSAQKNPTAFYLCAGSRRGNTEAFFGQGTRLTVV.

The CDR3 loop reads CASSVDRGTGYGYTF. The DNA of the CDR3 is TGTGCCAGCAGTGTAGACAGGGGGACTGGCTATGGCTACACCTTC. The V gene is TRBV2, the J gene TRBJ1-2, with 9 positions matching TRBD1. Germline-derived CDR1 and CDR2 are SNHLY and FYNNEI. The CDR3 totals 15 residues. J lost 4 bases, V lost 4 bases, and 7 bases had no gene match.

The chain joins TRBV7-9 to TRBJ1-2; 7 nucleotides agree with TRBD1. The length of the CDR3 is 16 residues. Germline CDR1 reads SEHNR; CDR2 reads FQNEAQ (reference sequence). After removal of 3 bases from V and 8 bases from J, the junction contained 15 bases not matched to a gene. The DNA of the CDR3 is TGTGCCAGCAGCTTGAGACAGGGAAGGGACCGGGAAGGCTACACCTTC. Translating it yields CASSLRQGRDREGYTF.

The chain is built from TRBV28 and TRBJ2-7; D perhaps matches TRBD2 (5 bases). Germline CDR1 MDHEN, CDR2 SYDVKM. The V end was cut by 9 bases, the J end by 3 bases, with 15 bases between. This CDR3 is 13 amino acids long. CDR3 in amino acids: CASLLRGHYEQYF. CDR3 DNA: TGTGCCAGTCTTCTACGCGGGCACTACGAGCAGTACTTC.

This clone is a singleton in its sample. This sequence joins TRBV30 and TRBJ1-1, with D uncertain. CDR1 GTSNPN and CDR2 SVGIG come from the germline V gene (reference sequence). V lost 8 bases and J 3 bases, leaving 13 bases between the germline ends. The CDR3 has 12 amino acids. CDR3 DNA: TGTGCCCGAGCCCCACGGGACACTGAAGCTTTCTTT. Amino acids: CARAPRDTEAFF.

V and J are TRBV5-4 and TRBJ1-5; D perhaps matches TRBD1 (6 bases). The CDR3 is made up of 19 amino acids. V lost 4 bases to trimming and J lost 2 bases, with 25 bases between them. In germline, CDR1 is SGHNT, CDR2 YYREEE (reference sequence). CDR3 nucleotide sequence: TGTGCCAGCAGCCGGAACGGACCGGACAGCCCGACGGGCAATCAGCCCCAGCATTTT. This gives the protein CASSRNGPDSPTGNQPQHF.

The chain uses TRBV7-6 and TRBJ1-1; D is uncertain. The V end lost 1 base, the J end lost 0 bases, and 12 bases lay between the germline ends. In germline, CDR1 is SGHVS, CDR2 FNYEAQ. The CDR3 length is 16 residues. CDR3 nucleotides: TGTGCCAGCAGCTTAGACCCGGGAAGGCTGAACACTGAAGCTTTCTTT. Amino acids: CASSLDPGRLNTEAFF.

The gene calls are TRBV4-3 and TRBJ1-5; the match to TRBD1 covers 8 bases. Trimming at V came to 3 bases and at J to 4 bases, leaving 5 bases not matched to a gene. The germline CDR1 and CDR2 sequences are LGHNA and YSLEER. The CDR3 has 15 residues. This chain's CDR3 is CASSHGTGPNQPQHF. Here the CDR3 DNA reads TGCGCCAGCAGCCACGGGACAGGACCAAATCAGCCCCAGCATTTT.

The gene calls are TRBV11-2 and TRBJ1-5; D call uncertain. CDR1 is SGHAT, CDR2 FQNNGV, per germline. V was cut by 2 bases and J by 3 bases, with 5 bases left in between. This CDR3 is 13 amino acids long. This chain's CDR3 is CASSLWANQPQHF. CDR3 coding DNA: TGTGCCAGCAGCTTATGGGCCAATCAGCCCCAGCATTTT.

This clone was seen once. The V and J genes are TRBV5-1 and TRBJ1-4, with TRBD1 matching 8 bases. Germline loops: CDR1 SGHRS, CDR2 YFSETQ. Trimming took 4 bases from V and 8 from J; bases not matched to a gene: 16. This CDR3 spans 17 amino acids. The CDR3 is CASSLGQGGRSQEKLFF. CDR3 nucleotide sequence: TGCGCCAGCAGCCTAGGACAGGGTGGTCGGTCTCAGGAAAAACTGTTTTTT.

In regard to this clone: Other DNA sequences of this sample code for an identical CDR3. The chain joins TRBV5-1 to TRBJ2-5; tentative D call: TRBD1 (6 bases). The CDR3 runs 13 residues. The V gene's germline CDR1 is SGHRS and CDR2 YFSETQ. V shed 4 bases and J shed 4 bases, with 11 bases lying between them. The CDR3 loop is CASSPGQLETQYF. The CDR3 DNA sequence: TGCGCCAGCAGCCCAGGACAGTTAGAGACCCAGTACTTC.

The CDR3 spells CAWGTGNQPQHF. The CDR3 coding sequence is TGTGCCTGGGGGACAGGCAATCAGCCCCAGCATTTT. J is TRBJ1-5 and V is TRBV30; 7 bases map to TRBD1. The CDR3 is 12 amino acids. Per germline, CDR1 GTSNPN and CDR2 SVGIG (reference sequence). J was trimmed by 2 bases and V by 5 bases; bases with no gene match: 0.